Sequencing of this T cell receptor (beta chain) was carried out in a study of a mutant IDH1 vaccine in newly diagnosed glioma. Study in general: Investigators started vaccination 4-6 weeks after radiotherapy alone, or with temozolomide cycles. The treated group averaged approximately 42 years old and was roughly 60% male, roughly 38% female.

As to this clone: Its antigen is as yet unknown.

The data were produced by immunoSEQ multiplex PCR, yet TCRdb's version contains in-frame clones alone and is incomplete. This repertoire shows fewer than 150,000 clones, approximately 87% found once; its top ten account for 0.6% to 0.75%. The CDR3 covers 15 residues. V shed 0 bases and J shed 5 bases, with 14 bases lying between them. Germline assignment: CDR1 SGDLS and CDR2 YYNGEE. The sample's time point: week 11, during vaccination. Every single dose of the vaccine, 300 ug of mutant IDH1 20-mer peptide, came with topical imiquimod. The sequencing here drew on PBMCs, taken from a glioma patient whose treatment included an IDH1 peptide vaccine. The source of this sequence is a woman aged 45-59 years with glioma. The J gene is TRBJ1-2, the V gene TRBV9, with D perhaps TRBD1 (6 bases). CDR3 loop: CASSVAQGTGYGYTF. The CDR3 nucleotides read TGTGCCAGCAGCGTAGCTCAGGGTACAGGGTATGGCTACACCTTC.